This is a list of T cell receptor beta chains from one sample in a study of shared T cell receptors in the human thymus. Produced via immunoSEQ multiplex PCR; TCRdb's table is partial and in-frame only. The sample shows 630,000 or so clones, more than 70% of them seen only once. The same sample was also studied in work on human thymus T cells.

The sample was thymocytes. The origin of the receptors is a boy less than two years old with a congenital heart defect. Both conserved end residues are part of each CDR3. The D gene is left open where the match is weak. Not all rows give a size; the values are once, few, many and, for expanded clones, a class.

D gene,J gene,clone size,V gene,CDR3 protein,CDR3 DNA
NA,TRBJ1-3,NA,TRBV28,CASSFPHGGRTLAGNTIYF,TGTGCCAGCAGTTTTCCCCACGGGGGACGAACCTTAGCTGGGAACACCATATATTTT
NA,TRBJ1-5,few,TRBV20-1,CSARQQGPQHF,TGCAGTGCTAGACAACAGGGGCCCCAGCATTTT
TRBD1,TRBJ1-6,NA,TRBV5-6,CASSGTVNSPLHF,TGTGCCAGCAGCGGGACAGTTAATTCACCCCTCCACTTT
NA,TRBJ2-7,once,TRBV7-9,CASSLALSYEQYF,TGTGCCAGCAGCTTAGCCCTCTCCTACGAGCAGTACTTC
NA,TRBJ1-6,NA,TRBV28,CASSLEASNSPLHF,TGTGCCAGCAGTTTAGAGGCCTCTAATTCACCCCTCCACTTT
NA,TRBJ1-6,NA,TRBV5-5,CASSEGEGVPYNSPLHF,TGTGCCAGCAGCGAGGGGGAGGGAGTCCCCTATAATTCACCCCTCCACTTT
NA,TRBJ1-6,NA,TRBV20-1,CSAARGPLHF,TGCAGTGCTGCCCGGGGGCCCCTCCACTTT
TRBD2,TRBJ2-2,NA,TRBV4-3,CASSQDPPLLAGVTGELFF,TGCGCCAGCAGCCAAGATCCCCCGTTACTAGCGGGAGTCACCGGGGAGCTGTTTTTT
TRBD2,TRBJ2-1,NA,TRBV4-3,CASSQEVAGVPRPDNEQFF,TGCGCCAGCAGCCAAGAGGTAGCGGGAGTCCCCAGGCCCGACAATGAGCAGTTCTTC
NA,TRBJ1-1,NA,TRBV14,CASSQPSFQGMLVGNTEAFF,TGTGCCAGCAGCCAACCTTCGTTCCAGGGTATGCTTGTGGGGAACACTGAAGCTTTCTTT
NA,TRBJ1-1,NA,TRBV11-2,CASSLPGGKGPEAFF,TGTGCCAGCAGCCTCCCGGGGGGAAAGGGACCTGAAGCTTTCTTT
NA,TRBJ2-7,NA,TRBV13,CASSSRRSYEQYF,TGTGCCAGCAGCTCACGACGGAGCTACGAGCAGTACTTC
NA,TRBJ2-7,NA,TRBV9,CASKRTEFSYEQYF,TGTGCCAGCAAGAGGACAGAATTCTCCTACGAGCAGTACTTC
NA,TRBJ2-2,NA,TRBV27,CASTRGPGTGELFF,TGTGCCAGCACCCGGGGTCCGGGGACCGGGGAGCTGTTTTTT
NA,TRBJ2-1,NA,TRBV5-1,CASSLADEQFF,TGCGCCAGCAGCTTGGCTGATGAGCAGTTCTTC
NA,TRBJ2-7,NA,TRBV18,CASSPSDPRDYEQYF,TGTGCCAGCTCACCAAGCGACCCCAGGGACTACGAGCAGTACTTC
TRBD1,TRBJ2-7,NA,TRBV13,CASSVQGARYEQYF,TGTGCCAGCAGCGTACAGGGGGCTCGCTACGAGCAGTACTTC
NA,TRBJ2-1,NA,TRBV5-6,CASEWFQKGVEQFF,TGTGCCAGCGAATGGTTTCAAAAGGGGGTTGAGCAGTTCTTC
TRBD2,TRBJ2-3,NA,TRBV11-2,CASSLASGGSFSTDTQYF,TGTGCCAGCAGCTTGGCTAGCGGGGGGTCTTTTAGCACAGATACGCAGTATTTT
NA,TRBJ1-6,NA,TRBV5-6,CASSTDSYNSPLHF,TGTGCCAGCAGCACAGACTCCTATAATTCACCCCTCCACTTT
NA,TRBJ2-3,NA,TRBV5-6,CASSLGTPTDTQYF,TGTGCCAGCAGCTTGGGGACACCCACAGATACGCAGTATTTT
NA,TRBJ1-3,NA,TRBV10-3,CAISGVNRERSGNTIYF,TGTGCCATCAGTGGGGTAAACAGGGAACGCTCTGGAAACACCATATATTTT
TRBD2,TRBJ2-2,NA,TRBV15,CATSRERGGTANTGELFF,TGTGCCACCAGCAGAGAGCGGGGGGGGACAGCGAACACCGGGGAGCTGTTTTTT
NA,TRBJ2-7,NA,TRBV4-1,CASSQEVDSSPYEQYF,TGCGCCAGCAGCCAAGAAGTAGACAGCTCCCCCTACGAGCAGTACTTC
TRBD1,TRBJ1-2,NA,TRBV5-8,CASSLGQGTNYGYTF,TGTGCCAGCAGCTTGGGACAGGGCACTAACTATGGCTACACCTTC
NA,TRBJ2-1,NA,TRBV7-2,CASSSSAGLTIGEQFF,TGTGCCAGCAGCTCTAGCGCGGGTCTAACCATCGGTGAGCAGTTCTTC
TRBD1,TRBJ1-2,NA,TRBV19,CASNFGTGVGYTF,TGTGCCAGTAACTTTGGGACAGGGGTTGGCTACACCTTC
TRBD1,TRBJ1-5,NA,TRBV6-5,CASRGRGTALQPQHF,TGTGCCAGCAGAGGGCGCGGGACAGCGCTTCAGCCCCAGCATTTT
NA,TRBJ2-3,NA,TRBV7-9,CASSPPWCGEKTDTQYF,TGTGCCAGCAGCCCCCCATGGTGCGGGGAGAAAACAGATACGCAGTATTTT
NA,TRBJ1-1,NA,TRBV7-2,CASIETIENTEAFF,TGTGCCAGCATAGAAACGATAGAAAACACTGAAGCTTTCTTT
TRBD2,TRBJ2-1,NA,TRBV30,CAWSVPKISGGPHYNEQFF,TGTGCCTGGAGTGTACCAAAGATTAGCGGGGGGCCACACTACAATGAGCAGTTCTTC
TRBD2,TRBJ2-1,NA,TRBV28,CASSFVTSGTFSYNEQFF,TGTGCCAGCAGTTTCGTGACTAGCGGGACCTTCTCCTACAATGAGCAGTTCTTC
NA,TRBJ2-5,NA,TRBV7-2,CASSLRRAETQYF,TGTGCCAGCAGCTTAAGGAGGGCTGAGACCCAGTACTTC
TRBD2,TRBJ2-1,NA,TRBV27,CASSLVAGEPDEQFF,TGTGCCAGCAGTTTAGTAGCGGGAGAACCCGATGAGCAGTTCTTC
TRBD2,TRBJ2-3,NA,TRBV19,CASKAGREGDTQYF,TGTGCCAGTAAGGCCGGGAGGGAAGGAGATACGCAGTATTTT
NA,TRBJ2-5,few,TRBV29-1,CSARGEEETQYF,TGCAGCGCACGTGGGGAGGAAGAGACCCAGTACTTC
NA,TRBJ2-3,NA,TRBV4-1,CASSQEAVHTQYF,TGCGCCAGCAGCCAAGAGGCAGTCCACACGCAGTATTTT
TRBD1,TRBJ2-2,NA,TRBV27,CASSYRGQVTGELFF,TGTGCCAGCAGTTATAGGGGACAGGTGACCGGGGAGCTGTTTTTT
TRBD1,TRBJ2-3,NA,TRBV5-6,CASSNRGPGGPPTDTQYF,TGTGCCAGCAGCAACAGGGGGCCCGGGGGACCCCCGACAGATACGCAGTATTTT
TRBD2,TRBJ2-2,once,TRBV4-3,CASSQRLAGANTGELFF,TGCGCCAGCAGCCAACGCTTAGCGGGGGCGAACACCGGGGAGCTGTTTTTT
NA,TRBJ1-5,NA,TRBV28,CASSSTGTWGGNQPQHF,TGTGCCAGCAGTTCGACCGGAACTTGGGGGGGCAATCAGCCCCAGCATTTT
NA,TRBJ2-4,NA,TRBV9,CASSVEAPQKGDAKNIQYF,TGTGCCAGCAGCGTAGAGGCCCCACAAAAGGGGGATGCCAAAAACATTCAGTACTTC
TRBD2,TRBJ2-7,NA,TRBV5-6,CASSLGREGLAYEQYF,TGTGCCAGCAGCTTGGGACGGGAGGGCCTTGCCTACGAGCAGTACTTC
NA,TRBJ1-1,NA,TRBV27,CASSLKVGQAKNTEAFF,TGTGCCAGCAGTTTAAAAGTGGGTCAGGCCAAGAACACTGAAGCTTTCTTT
NA,TRBJ1-1,NA,TRBV20-1,CSASLEAFF,TGCAGTGCTAGCTTGGAGGCTTTCTTT
NA,TRBJ1-4,NA,TRBV4-3,CASSPVAYVVNEKLFF,TGCGCCAGCAGCCCCGTCGCCTACGTGGTCAATGAAAAACTGTTTTTT